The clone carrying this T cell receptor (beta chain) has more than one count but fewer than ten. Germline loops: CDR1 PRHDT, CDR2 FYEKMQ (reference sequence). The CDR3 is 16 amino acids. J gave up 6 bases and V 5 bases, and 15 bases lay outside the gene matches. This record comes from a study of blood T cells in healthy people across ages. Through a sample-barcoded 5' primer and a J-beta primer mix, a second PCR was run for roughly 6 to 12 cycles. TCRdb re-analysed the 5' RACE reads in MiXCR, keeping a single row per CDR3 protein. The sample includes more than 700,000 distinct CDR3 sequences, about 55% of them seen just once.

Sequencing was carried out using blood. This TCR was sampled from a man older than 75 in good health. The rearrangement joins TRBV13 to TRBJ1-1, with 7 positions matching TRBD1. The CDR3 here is CASSPLGTAEFSEAFF. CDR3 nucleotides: TGTGCCAGCAGCCCACTCGGGACAGCCGAATTTTCTGAAGCTTTCTTT.